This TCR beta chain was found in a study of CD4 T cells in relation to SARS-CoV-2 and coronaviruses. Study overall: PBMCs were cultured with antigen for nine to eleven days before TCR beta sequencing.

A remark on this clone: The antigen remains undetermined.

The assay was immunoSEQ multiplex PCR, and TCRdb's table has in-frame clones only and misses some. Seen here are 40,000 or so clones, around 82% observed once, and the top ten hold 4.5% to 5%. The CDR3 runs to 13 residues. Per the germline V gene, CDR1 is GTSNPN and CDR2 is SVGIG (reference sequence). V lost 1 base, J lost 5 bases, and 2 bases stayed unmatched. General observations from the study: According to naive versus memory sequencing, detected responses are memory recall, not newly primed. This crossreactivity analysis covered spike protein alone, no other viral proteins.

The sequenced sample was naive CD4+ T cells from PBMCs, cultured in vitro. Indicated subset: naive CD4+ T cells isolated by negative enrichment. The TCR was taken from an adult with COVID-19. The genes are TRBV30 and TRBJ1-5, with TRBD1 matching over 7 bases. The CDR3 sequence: CAWSADRDQPQHF. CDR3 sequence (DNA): TGTGCCTGGAGTGCCGACAGGGATCAGCCCCAGCATTTT. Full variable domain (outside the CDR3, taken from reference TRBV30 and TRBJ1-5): SQTIHQWPATLVQPVGSPLSLECTVEGTSNPNLYWYRQAAGRGLQLLFYSVGIGQISSEVPQNLSASRPQDRQFILSSKKLLLSDSGFYLCAWSADRDQPQHFGDGTRLSIL.